This T cell receptor beta chain was profiled in a study of cytomegalovirus exposure and HLA in healthy donors. At the level of the study: A prior analysis found 95 million to 140 million unique TCR beta sequences from 150 million to 200 million T cells. Study outcomes and limitations: Within an earlier analysis, most TCR beta V segments proved productive either about 90% or about 30% of the time. Reports described diagnosis of cytomegalovirus status by the classifier as highly specific and sensitive.

The PCR used 60 Vbeta and 13 Jbeta primers. Sequencing used immunoSEQ multiplex PCR; TCRdb keeps in-frame clones, though not all of them. This table has 180,000 or so clones, around 85% appearing once. CDR1 and CDR2 from the germline V gene are SQVTM and ANQGSEA. V was clipped by 6 bases and J by 0 bases, with 8 bases between them. The CDR3 spans 13 residues. A remark on this clone: Its antigen is currently unknown.

There were likely unrecorded immune exposures, though donors were nominally healthy when sampled. The chain combines TRBV29-1 with TRBJ2-2; a possible D gene is TRBD2 (6 bases). The sequence came from a man younger than 30 in good health and CMV-seropositive. The sequencing input was PBMCs. The DNA of the CDR3 is TGCAGCGTAGGACTACCGAACACCGGGGAGCTGTTTTTT. This translates into CSVGLPNTGELFF.